The present T cell receptor beta chain was sequenced within a study of regulatory T cells in long-lasting Graves disease. As for the study in general: Patients with new Graves' disease had used antithyroid drugs below 3 months.

Time point meaning: newly diagnosed GD, antithyroid drugs for less than 3 months. Following extraction of RNA from PBMCs, that RNA was used to make the TCR library. In regard to this clonotype: The antigen remains unidentified.

In building TCR beta libraries, iRepertoire HTBI primers were used together with Arm-PCR of CDR3 regions. MiXCR, run by TCRdb on the multiplex PCR reads, gives a single entry per CDR3 protein. The data show 320,000 or so distinct CDR3 sequences, approximately 20% seen once. The study's findings and limits: Favored gene segments in persistent disease were TRBV28, TRBJ1-2 and TRBJ2-5. More public clonotypes were shared by persistent patients (around 3,000) than by new patients (roughly 970). Newly diagnosed Graves' patients exceeded persistent ones in TCR diversity.

The CDR3 spans 14 residues. With V trimmed by 3 bases and J by 4 bases, 5 bases remained unmatched. The V gene's germline CDR1 is MNHEY and CDR2 SVGAGI. The rearrangement uses TRBV6-5 and TRBJ1-1; 7 bases fit TRBD1. This receptor was identified in a female donor with Graves disease. The input for sequencing was peripheral blood mononuclear cells (PBMCs), taken at new diagnosis, from a patient treated with antithyroid drugs. The CDR3 bases are TGTGCCAGCAGTTATTCAGGGGGGTTCACTGAAGCTTTCTTT. Translated: CASSYSGGFTEAFF.